What follows describes a single T cell receptor (beta chain). This entry comes from a study of T-cell memory formation after mild COVID-19. From the 5' RACE reads, TCRdb called clonotypes with MiXCR, one entry per CDR3 protein. The sample lists some 410,000 distinct CDR3 sequences; 20% to 30% were seen once. Looked up from germline, CDR1 is SGHTA and CDR2 is FQGTGA. The CDR3 is made up of 13 amino acids. The junction had 2 bases not matched to a gene; V was cut back by 5 bases and J by 4 bases. The sequence derives from an adult woman who had mild COVID-19 (a few samples of this study predate the infection). Cell type and time point are not known. Sample: PBMCs or a T cell subset sorted from them (not recorded which). The chain carries TRBV7-3 and TRBJ2-3; 8 positions match TRBD2. The CDR3 here is CASSTGGPDTQYF. For the CDR3, the DNA is TGTGCCAGCAGCACGGGGGGGCCAGATACGCAGTATTTT.